This T cell receptor (beta chain) comes out of a study of shared clonotypes between healthy human individuals. Points from the study as a whole: Sorted-subset samples were not fully sequenced, rarefaction indicated.

V was shortened by 6 bases and J by 1 base, with 13 bases between the two germline ends. Germline CDR1 reads MNHEY; CDR2 reads SMNVEV (reference sequence). This CDR3 spans 15 amino acids. Concerning this clone itself: Its antigen remains unknown.

As defined, naive CD8 cells were CD45RO-negative and positively selected for CCR7, with terminally differentiated effector memory CD45RA+ cells excluded. Every donor, a Caucasian adult, lived in Nashville, Tennessee. TCRdb keeps only in-frame clones here, not all; method: immunoSEQ multiplex PCR. The data hold over 2 million clones, with about 95% observed a single time. Sequences were obtained from naive CD8+ T cells sorted from blood. The chain combines TRBV27 with TRBJ2-1, with D maybe TRBD2 (5 bases). The TCR was taken from a man in his late teens or twenties in good health. CDR3 DNA: TGTGCCAGCAGCCCCATGGGAGTTTCCTACAATGAGCAGTTCTTC. Protein: CASSPMGVSYNEQFF.